The 20 T cell receptor beta chains reported below all come from one sample, sequenced in a study of blood T cell repertoires in COVID-19. Clones were read by immunoSEQ multiplex PCR, and TCRdb kept only the in-frame ones, dropping some. The sample carries about 310,000 clones, about 90% recorded once. The sequenced sample consisted of peripheral blood. The receptors were sampled from a woman aged 45-60 years who had recovered from COVID-19.

The chain couples TRBV19 to TRBJ1-2; TRBD1 is a possible D gene (6 bases). The CDR3 sequence is 14 residues long. Trimming took off 3 bases at V and 4 bases at J, with 12 bases between the two ends. Germline CDR1 and CDR2: LNHDA and SQIVND (reference sequence). CDR3 residues: CASSIQGRGYGYTF. The DNA of the CDR3 is TGTGCCAGTAGTATTCAGGGGCGCGGCTATGGCTACACCTTC.

The table lists this clone with a count of one. The chain carries TRBV7-2 and TRBJ2-2, with 12 bases identical to TRBD2. V dropped 0 bases and J dropped 7; count of bases not matched to a gene: 3. This CDR3 has 16 amino acids. Germline CDR1 and CDR2: SGHTA and FQGNSA. Here the CDR3 DNA reads TGTGCCAGCAGCTTAGCCCGGACTAGCGGGATCGGGGAGCTGTTTTTT. Residues: CASSLARTSGIGELFF.

CDR3 coding DNA: TGTGCCAGCAGCTTAATGCTAGCGGGGTCAACCGGGGAGCTGTTTTTT. The encoded protein is CASSLMLAGSTGELFF. The chain carries TRBV7-8 and TRBJ2-2, with 9 bases identical to TRBD2. J lost 5 bases, V lost 2 bases, and 6 bases had no gene match. The CDR3 sequence is 16 residues long. CDR1 SGHVS and CDR2 FQNEAQ come from the germline V gene.

The chain couples TRBV5-3 to TRBJ1-5; D gene uncertain. TRBV5-3 is labeled an ORF, and its function is uncertain. Trimming took off 4 bases at V and 0 bases at J, with 17 bases between the two ends. The length of the CDR3 is 17 residues. CDR3 coding DNA: TGTGCCAGAAGCGTAGCCCCGTCTCGGGGTAGCAATCAGCCCCAGCATTTT. Its protein is CARSVAPSRGSNQPQHF.

CDR3 loop: CASSSGQGGHNEQFF. CDR3 coding DNA: TGCGCCAGCAGCTCCGGACAGGGCGGTCACAATGAGCAGTTCTTC. This chain links TRBV5-1 with TRBJ2-1; 8 bases match TRBD1. CDR1 and CDR2 from the germline V gene are SGHRS and YFSETQ. J gave up 5 bases and V 3 bases, and 7 bases lay outside the gene matches. The CDR3 runs to 15 residues.

The CDR3 protein is CASSLEGNYGYTF. CDR3 nucleotide sequence: TGTGCCAGCAGTTTAGAGGGGAACTATGGCTACACCTTC. The V gene is TRBV12-3 or TRBV12-4, the J gene TRBJ1-2; the D gene is possibly TRBD1 (5 bases). V lost 1 base to trimming and J lost 2 bases, with 5 bases between them. This CDR3 comprises 13 residues.

The chain employs TRBV19 and TRBJ2-3, with D possibly being TRBD2 (6 bases). CDR3 length: 15 residues. Germline V gives CDR1 LNHDA, CDR2 SQIVND (reference sequence). Trimming took 4 bases from V and 9 from J, leaving 20 bases between them. CDR3 region: CASSTRRAEERTQYF. CDR3 DNA: TGTGCCAGTAGTACAAGGAGGGCAGAGGAGCGCACGCAGTATTTT. The whole variable domain, filled in from reference TRBV19 and TRBJ2-3, reads DGGITQSPKYLFRKEGQNVTLSCEQNLNHDAMYWYRQDPGQGLRLIYYSQIVNDFQKGDIAEGYSVSREKKESFPLTVTSAQKNPTAFYLCASSTRRAEERTQYFGPGTRLTVL.

The chain combines TRBV19 with TRBJ2-7; 7 bases map to TRBD1. The V gene's germline CDR1 is LNHDA and CDR2 SQIVND (reference sequence). The CDR3 length is 14 residues. Trimming took 10 bases from V and 1 from J; bases not matched to a gene: 10. The DNA for the CDR3 is TGTGCCACCCACCCGTCGGGACAGTCCTACGAGCAGTACTTC. Its protein is CATHPSGQSYEQYF.

This clone occurred once. The chain employs TRBV7-3 and TRBJ2-7, with D possibly being TRBD1 (6 bases). The CDR3 extends over 14 amino acids. V was trimmed by 5 bases and J by 1 base, leaving 12 bases between them. Germline V CDR1 and CDR2: SGHTA, FQGTGA. CDR3: CASSPDGQSYEQYF. The CDR3 DNA reads as TGTGCCAGCAGCCCTGACGGACAGTCCTACGAGCAGTACTTC.

As regards this clone: This sample also contains other DNA sequences that code for the same CDR3. V and J are TRBV9 and TRBJ1-1; 9 positions match TRBD1. The CDR3 spans 13 residues. Unmatched junction bases numbered 2, after V lost 0 bases and J lost 8 bases. CDR1 and CDR2 from the germline V gene are SGDLS and YYNGEE. The CDR3 is CASSVEQGAEAFF. The CDR3 coding sequence is TGTGCCAGCAGCGTAGAACAGGGGGCCGAAGCTTTCTTT.

The CDR3 reads CASRDSPNQPQHF. As DNA, the CDR3 is TGTGCCAGCAGGGACAGCCCCAATCAGCCCCAGCATTTT. The gene calls are TRBV28 and TRBJ1-5; perhaps TRBD1 as D (6 bases). Per germline, CDR1 MDHEN and CDR2 SYDVKM. V lost 6 bases and J 3 bases, leaving 9 bases between the germline ends. The CDR3 is 13 amino acids.

This clone was detected once. The chain employs TRBV6-5 and TRBJ1-6; D call uncertain. This CDR3 has 16 residues. V lost 0 bases and J lost 7, with 13 bases in between. Germline-derived CDR1 and CDR2 are MNHEY and SVGAGI. For the CDR3, the DNA is TGTGCCAGCAGTTACTCGCGGTTCCAGATAAATTCACCCCTCCACTTT. Translating it yields CASSYSRFQINSPLHF.

The genes are TRBV6-6 and TRBJ2-5; possibly TRBD2 for D (5 bases). This CDR3 is 13 amino acids long. Germline values: CDR1 MNHNY, CDR2 SVGAGI (reference sequence). Trimming removed 6 bases from V and 4 bases from J, with 12 bases in between. CDR3 amino acids: CASRPRDRETQYF. CDR3 DNA: TGTGCCAGCAGGCCCCGGGATCGAGAGACCCAGTACTTC.

The J gene is TRBJ1-3, the V gene TRBV5-4; D is unresolved. With 5 bases removed from V and 0 bases from J, the gap between germline ends came to 6 bases. Germline values: CDR1 SGHNT, CDR2 YYREEE (reference sequence). The CDR3 covers 13 residues. The CDR3 is CASSSNSGNTIYF. Written as DNA, the CDR3 is TGTGCCAGCAGTAGTAACTCTGGAAACACCATATATTTT.

The chain couples TRBV5-4 to TRBJ1-1; 12 bases map to TRBD1. The CDR3 runs 17 residues. Looked up from germline, CDR1 is SGHNT and CDR2 is YYREEE (reference sequence). J lost 2 bases, V lost 2 bases, and 7 bases had no gene match. The CDR3 is CASSLRDRGRLNTEAFF. DNA for the CDR3: TGTGCCAGCAGCTTAAGGGACAGGGGGCGGCTTAACACTGAAGCTTTCTTT.

The chain has TRBV19 and TRBJ2-7; 9 bases fit TRBD2. V was pared by 3 bases and J by 4 bases, with 4 bases of the junction left unmatched. CDR1 is LNHDA and CDR2 is SQIVND in the germline V gene (reference sequence). The CDR3 sequence is 14 residues long. The CDR3: CASSITAGGYEQYF. Written as DNA, the CDR3 is TGTGCCAGTAGTATTACAGCGGGGGGTTACGAGCAGTACTTC.

The rearrangement links TRBV7-8 to TRBJ2-7; 7 bases are shared with TRBD1. The CDR3 runs to 14 residues. The junction had 8 bases not matched to a gene; V was cut back by 4 bases and J by 5 bases. Per the germline V gene, CDR1 is SGHVS and CDR2 is FQNEAQ. The chain's CDR3 is CASSYRDRRDEQYF. CDR3 coding DNA: TGTGCCAGCAGCTACCGGGACAGACGAGACGAGCAGTACTTC.

For the CDR3, the DNA is TGTGCCATCAGTAACCGGGACCAAGAGACCCAGTACTTC. This sequence encodes CAISNRDQETQYF. The chain has TRBV10-3 and TRBJ2-5; the D is unclear. CDR3 length: 13 amino acids. Germline V gene lookup returns CDR1 ENHRY and CDR2 SYGVKD. Trimming took off 5 bases at V and 0 bases at J, with 7 bases between the two ends.

This sequence joins TRBV7-9 and TRBJ1-2; D unresolved. The V end was cut by 1 base, the J end by 4 bases, with 19 bases between. The length of the CDR3 is 17 residues. CDR1 and CDR2 from the germline V gene are SEHNR and FQNEAQ (reference sequence). The CDR3 bases are TGTGCCAGCAGCTTAGTTCCCACAACCAGGCAGGTCTATGGCTACACCTTC. Amino acids: CASSLVPTTRQVYGYTF.

V is TRBV7-3 and J is TRBJ2-1; D may be TRBD1 (5 bases). V lost 7 bases and J 5 bases, leaving 15 bases between the germline ends. There are 14 residues in the CDR3. Per the germline V gene, CDR1 is SGHTA and CDR2 is FQGTGA. The CDR3 region is CASTWTRENNEQFF. For the CDR3, the DNA is TGTGCCAGCACCTGGACAAGAGAGAACAATGAGCAGTTCTTC.